The next 2 T cell receptor beta chains were all read from a single sample in a study of blood T cell repertoires in COVID-19. Method: immunoSEQ multiplex PCR; TCRdb's copy keeps in-frame clones and lacks some. The sample shows under 250,000 clones, approximately 86% of them seen only once. The sample was peripheral blood. Receptors originate from a woman aged 60-70 years who had recovered from COVID-19.

This clone was detected only a few times. The chain employs TRBV4-2 and TRBJ1-6, with D uncertain. The CDR3 contains 18 residues. The V gene lost 0 bases and the J gene lost 0 bases, with 12 bases spanning the gap. The V gene's germline CDR1 is LGHNA and CDR2 YNFKEQ. CDR3 DNA: TGTGCCAGCAGCCAAGACCAGACATTGAGCTCCTATAATTCACCCCTCCACTTT. Translation: CASSQDQTLSSYNSPLHF.

The rearrangement uses TRBV16 and TRBJ2-5, with TRBD1 matching 7 bases. Germline-derived CDR1 and CDR2 are KGHSY and FQNENV. The CDR3 has 16 residues. The trim removed 4 bases at V and 1 base at J, leaving 9 bases unmatched. CDR3 sequence reads: CASSLLTGSRQETQYF. Here the CDR3 DNA reads TGTGCCAGCAGCCTCCTGACAGGGAGCCGCCAAGAGACCCAGTACTTC.